What follows is one T cell receptor (beta chain) and its context. This clone was seen only a few times. It has no known antigen specificity. No much larger clone exists at a distance of one base, and base qualities are not known. No immune events, such as infections, were documented for the healthy donors during the collection period. Time-dependent variance in a beta-binomial model of T-cell clone differential abundance was calibrated using healthy-donor blood repertoires as a training cohort. The training cohort comprised approximately 10 healthy donors, 3 female and 7 male. On average the donors were around 45 years old, and their ages spanned roughly 29 to 70 years. Obtained from a commercial supplier, whole blood was collected from each healthy donor at three time points set approximately two weeks apart. Genomic DNA was extracted from unsorted whole blood for immunosequencing. The immunoSEQ Assay, which uses bias-controlled multiplex PCR amplification of genomic DNA, was used to profile TCRbeta CDR3 regions. Processing in the source paper ran as follows. The absolute abundance of each unique TCRbeta CDR3 region was quantified after sequences were collapsed and filtered. Differential abundance was tested with two models: a binomial (Fisher-equivalent) model and a beta-binomial model that adds time-dependent variance fitted from healthy donors. Clones with fewer than 5 combined templates were removed, and a clone was called differentially abundant if the clone's Benjamini-Hochberg FDR was below 0.01. In the beta-binomial model, variance was expressed as a function of the total template count across the two samples, in the form v = (b*log(k)+a)^2. TCRdb provides this immuneACCESS table in a form limited to in-frame rearrangements. Some clones are lacking; in checked studies, under half of them reflect an unresolved V gene, and why the rest are absent is not known. The V and J calls and clone size were taken over from that table, and D and trimming were inferred from the DNA. In all, the sample holds just over 90,000 clones, and approximately 91% of those were seen once. About 3.9% of the sample rests with the top ten.

This record comes from a study of identifying expanded T cells in peripheral blood (dated by TCRdb to the late 2010s). In terms of the full investigation: Separate aliquots of the same genomic DNA pool were sequenced to produce technical replicates, and four replicates were compared in pairs.

What the work shows at the level of the full study, not this receptor alone: The binomial model flagged about 1.2 differentially abundant clones between technical replicates, compared with about 16.4 over about 2 weeks and 19 over around four weeks. For all healthy donors, the variance in clone template counts between approximately 2-week samples rose significantly as total template count increased. The beta-binomial model significantly reduced the number of clones called differentially abundant and the false-positive rate across all healthy-donor time intervals. It was expected by the authors that biological variance in healthy repertoires might increase further over much longer intervals, such as months to years.

The clonotype was recovered from a person aged 18 to 70 in good health. Source material: blood.

The DNA sequence is TGTGCCAGCAGCCAAGTCCAGGTGCGGTCACCCCTCCACTTT. Translated, it gives CASSQVQVRSPLHF. The chain was built from TRBV14 and TRBJ1-6, with the D gene call left open. From cysteine to phenylalanine, the CDR3 is 14 amino acids long. Only the CDR3 DNA is retained, 42 bases long and in frame from the first base. According to the germline V gene, CDR1 reads SGHDN and CDR2 reads FVKESK. V and J are truncated by 1 base and 10 bases respectively, leaving an intervening sequence of 11 bases.